This record concerns one TCR beta chain sequence. The source of the sample is a study of cytomegalovirus exposure and HLA in healthy donors. 60 Vbeta and 13 Jbeta primers were used in PCR. The protocol was immunoSEQ multiplex PCR, while the TCRdb copy is restricted to in-frame clones and leaves out a portion. The table records over 80,000 clones, 70% to 75% of them present only once. This CDR3 is built from 16 residues. V shed 7 bases and J shed 0 bases, with 13 bases lying between them. Germline loops: CDR1 MNHNY, CDR2 SVGAGI (reference sequence). This chain connects TRBV6-6 to TRBJ2-6; D not certain. The origin of this receptor is a man in his forties in good health and CMV-seronegative. What was sequenced was PBMCs. In DNA, the CDR3 is TGTGCCAGCAAAAAAGCGCTAAGCTCTGGGGCCAACGTCCTGACTTTC. Translation gives CASKKALSSGANVLTF.